This T cell receptor beta chain is from a study of CD8+ T cells in alopecia areata. In each case, RNA was isolated and then reverse transcribed into cDNA as the sequencing template. Clones were sequenced by immunoSEQ multiplex PCR, and TCRdb holds only the in-frame ones, with some missing. The sample includes just over 150,000 clones, around 55% seen only once; the top ten take approximately 20%. This CDR3 spans 15 amino acids. Germline loops: CDR1 LGHNA, CDR2 YSLEER. V lost 1 base to trimming and J lost 6 bases; unmatched junction nucleotides: 8. The genes are TRBV4-3 and TRBJ1-2; 7 bases fit TRBD1. Sample: CD8+ T cells sorted from blood, taken at week 0. This TCR derives from a human donor with alopecia areata. CDR3 coding DNA: TGCGCCAGCAGCCAAGTAGGAGGGGGCGAAGATGGCTACACCTTC. Amino acid sequence: CASSQVGGGEDGYTF.